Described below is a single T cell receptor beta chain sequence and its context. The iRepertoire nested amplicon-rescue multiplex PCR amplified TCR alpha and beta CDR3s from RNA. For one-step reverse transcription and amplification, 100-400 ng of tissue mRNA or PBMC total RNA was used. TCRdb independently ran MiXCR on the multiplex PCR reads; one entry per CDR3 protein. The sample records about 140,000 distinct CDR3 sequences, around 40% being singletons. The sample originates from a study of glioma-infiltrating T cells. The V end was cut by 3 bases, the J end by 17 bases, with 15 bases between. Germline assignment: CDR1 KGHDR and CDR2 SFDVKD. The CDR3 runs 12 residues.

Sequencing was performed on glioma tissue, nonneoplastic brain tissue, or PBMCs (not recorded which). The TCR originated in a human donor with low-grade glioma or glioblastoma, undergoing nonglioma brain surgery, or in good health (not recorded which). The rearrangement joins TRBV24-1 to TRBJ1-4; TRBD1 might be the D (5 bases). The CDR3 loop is CATSDLTGALFF. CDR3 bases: TGTGCCACCAGTGATCTCACAGGAGCCCTCTTTTTT.